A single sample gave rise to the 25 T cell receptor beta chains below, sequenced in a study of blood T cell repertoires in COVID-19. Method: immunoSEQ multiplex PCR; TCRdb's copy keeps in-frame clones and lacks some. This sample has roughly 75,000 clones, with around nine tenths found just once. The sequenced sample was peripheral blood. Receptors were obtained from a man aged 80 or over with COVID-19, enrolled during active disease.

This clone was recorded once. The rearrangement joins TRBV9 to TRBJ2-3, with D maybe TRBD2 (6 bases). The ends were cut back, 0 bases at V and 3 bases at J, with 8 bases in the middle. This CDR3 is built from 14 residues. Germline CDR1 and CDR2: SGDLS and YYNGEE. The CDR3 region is CASSVARGTDTQYF. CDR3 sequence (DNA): TGTGCCAGCAGCGTAGCGCGGGGAACAGATACGCAGTATTTT. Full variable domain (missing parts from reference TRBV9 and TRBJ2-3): DSGVTQTPKHLITATGQRVTLRCSPRSGDLSVYWYQQSLDQGLQFLIQYYNGEERAKGNILERFSAQQFPDLHSELNLSSLELGDSALYFCASSVARGTDTQYFGPGTRLTVL.

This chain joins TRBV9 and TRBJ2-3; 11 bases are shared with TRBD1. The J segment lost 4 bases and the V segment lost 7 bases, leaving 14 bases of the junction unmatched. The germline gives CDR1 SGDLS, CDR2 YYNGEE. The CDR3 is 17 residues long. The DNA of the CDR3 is TGTGCCAGCGGTTCTAGCCAACGGGACAGGGGGTCAGATACGCAGTATTTT. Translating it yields CASGSSQRDRGSDTQYF.

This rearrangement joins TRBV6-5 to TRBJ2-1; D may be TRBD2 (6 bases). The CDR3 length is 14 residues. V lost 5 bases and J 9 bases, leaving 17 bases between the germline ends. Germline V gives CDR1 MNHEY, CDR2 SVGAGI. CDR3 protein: CASSTPGGHGEQFF. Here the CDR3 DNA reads TGTGCCAGCAGTACCCCCGGAGGGCATGGTGAGCAGTTCTTC.

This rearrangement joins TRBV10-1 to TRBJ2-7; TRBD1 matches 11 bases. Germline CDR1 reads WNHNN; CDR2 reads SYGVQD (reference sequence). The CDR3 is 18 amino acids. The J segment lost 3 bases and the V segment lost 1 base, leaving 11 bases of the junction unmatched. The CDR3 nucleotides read TGCGCCAGCAGTGAGTTTCTCGAGACCGGGACAGGGGGCTACGAGCAGTACTTC. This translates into CASSEFLETGTGGYEQYF.

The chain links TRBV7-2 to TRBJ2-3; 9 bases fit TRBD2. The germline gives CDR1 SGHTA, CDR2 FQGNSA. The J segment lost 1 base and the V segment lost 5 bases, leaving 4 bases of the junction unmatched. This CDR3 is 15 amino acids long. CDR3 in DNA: TGTGCCAGCAGCCCAGTAGCGGGAGGCACAGATACGCAGTATTTT. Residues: CASSPVAGGTDTQYF. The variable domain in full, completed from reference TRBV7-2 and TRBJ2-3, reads GAGVSQSPSNKVTEKGKDVELRCDPISGHTALYWYRQSLGQGLEFLIYFQGNSAPDKSGLPSDRFSAERTGGSVSTLTIQRTQQEDSAVYLCASSPVAGGTDTQYFGPGTRLTVL.

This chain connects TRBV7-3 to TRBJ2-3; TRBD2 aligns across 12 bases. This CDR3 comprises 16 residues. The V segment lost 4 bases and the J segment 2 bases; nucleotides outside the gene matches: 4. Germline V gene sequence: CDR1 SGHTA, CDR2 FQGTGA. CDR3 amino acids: CASSSRLAGATDTQYF. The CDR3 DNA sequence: TGTGCCAGCAGCTCTAGACTAGCGGGGGCCACAGATACGCAGTATTTT.

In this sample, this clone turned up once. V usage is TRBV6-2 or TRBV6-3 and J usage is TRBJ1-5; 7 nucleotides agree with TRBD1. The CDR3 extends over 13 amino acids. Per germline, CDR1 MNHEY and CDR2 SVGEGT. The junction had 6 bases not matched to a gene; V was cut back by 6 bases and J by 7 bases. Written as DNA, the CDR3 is TGTGCCAGCAGCATAGACAGGGCCCAGCCCCAGCATTTT. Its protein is CASSIDRAQPQHF.

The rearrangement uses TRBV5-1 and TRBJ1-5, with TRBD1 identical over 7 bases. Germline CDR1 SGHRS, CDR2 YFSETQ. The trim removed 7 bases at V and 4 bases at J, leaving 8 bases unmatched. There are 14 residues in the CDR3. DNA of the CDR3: TGCGCCAGCCGCCCGGGGACAGCTAATCAGCCCCAGCATTTT. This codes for CASRPGTANQPQHF.

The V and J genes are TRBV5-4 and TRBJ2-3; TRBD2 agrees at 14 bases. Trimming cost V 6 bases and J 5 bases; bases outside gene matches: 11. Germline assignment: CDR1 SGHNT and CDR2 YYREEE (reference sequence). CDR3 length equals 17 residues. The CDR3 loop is CASTPTSGGASIDTQYF. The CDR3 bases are TGTGCCAGCACCCCGACTAGCGGGGGGGCCTCCATAGATACGCAGTATTTT. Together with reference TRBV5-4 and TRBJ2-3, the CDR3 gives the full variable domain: ETGVTQSPTHLIKTRGQQVTLRCSSQSGHNTVSWYQQALGQGPQFIFQYYREEENGRGNFPPRFSGLQFPNYSSELNVNALELDDSALYLCASTPTSGGASIDTQYFGPGTRLTVL.

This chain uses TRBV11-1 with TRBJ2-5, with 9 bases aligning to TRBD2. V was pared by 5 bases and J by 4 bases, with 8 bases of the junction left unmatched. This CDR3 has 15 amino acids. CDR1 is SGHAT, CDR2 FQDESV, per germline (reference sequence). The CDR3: CASSHLAGGRETQYF. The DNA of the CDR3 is TGTGCCAGCAGCCATCTCGCGGGGGGGCGAGAGACCCAGTACTTC.

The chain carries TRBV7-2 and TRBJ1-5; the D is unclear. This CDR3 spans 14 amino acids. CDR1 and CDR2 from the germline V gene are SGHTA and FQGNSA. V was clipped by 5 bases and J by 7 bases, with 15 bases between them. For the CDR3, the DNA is TGTGCCAGCAGCCCCCAGGACCGAGGGCAGCCCCAGCATTTT. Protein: CASSPQDRGQPQHF.

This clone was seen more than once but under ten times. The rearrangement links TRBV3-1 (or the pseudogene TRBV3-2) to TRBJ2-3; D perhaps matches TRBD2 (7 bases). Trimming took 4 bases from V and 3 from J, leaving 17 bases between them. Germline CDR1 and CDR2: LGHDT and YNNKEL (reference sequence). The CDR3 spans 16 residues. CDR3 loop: CASSLGGGGETDTQYF. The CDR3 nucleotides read TGTGCCAGCAGCCTTGGTGGGGGGGGCGAAACAGATACGCAGTATTTT.

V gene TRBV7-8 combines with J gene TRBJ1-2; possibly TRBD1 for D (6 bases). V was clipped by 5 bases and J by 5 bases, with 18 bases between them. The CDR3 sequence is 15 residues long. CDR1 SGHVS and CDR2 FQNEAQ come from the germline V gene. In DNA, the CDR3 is TGTGCCAGCAGCCGAACCGGGACATCTAGATATGGCTACACCTTC. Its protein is CASSRTGTSRYGYTF. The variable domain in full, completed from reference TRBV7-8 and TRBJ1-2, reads GAGVSQSPRYKVAKRGQDVALRCDPISGHVSLFWYQQALGQGPEFLTYFQNEAQLDKSGLPSDRFFAERPEGSVSTLKIQRTQQEDSAVYLCASSRTGTSRYGYTFGSGTRLTVV.

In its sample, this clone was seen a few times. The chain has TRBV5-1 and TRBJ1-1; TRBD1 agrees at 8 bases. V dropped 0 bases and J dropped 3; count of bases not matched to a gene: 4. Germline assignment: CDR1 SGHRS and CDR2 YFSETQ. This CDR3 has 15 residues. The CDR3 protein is CASSLEVTGDTEAFF. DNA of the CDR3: TGCGCCAGCAGCTTGGAGGTGACAGGGGACACTGAAGCTTTCTTT.

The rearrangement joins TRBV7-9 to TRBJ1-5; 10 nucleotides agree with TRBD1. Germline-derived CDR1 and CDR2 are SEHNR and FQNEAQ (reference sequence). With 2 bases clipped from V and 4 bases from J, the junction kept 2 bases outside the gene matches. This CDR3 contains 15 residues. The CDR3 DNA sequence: TGTGCCAGCAGCTTATCGGGACAGGGGAATCAGCCCCAGCATTTT. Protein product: CASSLSGQGNQPQHF.

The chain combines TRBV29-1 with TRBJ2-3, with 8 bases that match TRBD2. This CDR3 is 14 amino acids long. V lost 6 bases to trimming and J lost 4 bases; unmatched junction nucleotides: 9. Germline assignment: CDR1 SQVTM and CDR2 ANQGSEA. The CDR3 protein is CSVDLLAESDTQYF. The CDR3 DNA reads TGCAGCGTCGATCTACTAGCGGAATCAGATACGCAGTATTTT.

The CDR3, as DNA: TGTGCCAGCAGTTATAAGGGGGCCCACACTGAAGCTTTCTTT. It encodes CASSYKGAHTEAFF. V is TRBV6-2 or TRBV6-3 and J is TRBJ1-1; 7 positions match TRBD1. Looked up from germline, CDR1 is MNHEY and CDR2 is SVGEGT. CDR3 size: 14 residues. V shed 3 bases and J 3 bases; nucleotides not matched to a gene: 4.

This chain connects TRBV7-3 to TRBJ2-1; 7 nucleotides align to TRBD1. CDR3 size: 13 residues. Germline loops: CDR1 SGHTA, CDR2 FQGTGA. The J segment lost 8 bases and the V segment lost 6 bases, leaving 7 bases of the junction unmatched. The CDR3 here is CASRRQGDDEQFF. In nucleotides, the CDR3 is TGTGCCAGCAGGCGACAGGGTGACGATGAGCAGTTCTTC.

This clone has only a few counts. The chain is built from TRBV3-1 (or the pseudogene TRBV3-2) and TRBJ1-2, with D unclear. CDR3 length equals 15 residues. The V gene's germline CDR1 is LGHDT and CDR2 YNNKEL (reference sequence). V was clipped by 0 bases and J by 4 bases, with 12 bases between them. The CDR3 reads CASSQDLQVIYGYTF. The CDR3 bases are TGTGCCAGCAGCCAAGATCTTCAGGTAATCTATGGCTACACCTTC.

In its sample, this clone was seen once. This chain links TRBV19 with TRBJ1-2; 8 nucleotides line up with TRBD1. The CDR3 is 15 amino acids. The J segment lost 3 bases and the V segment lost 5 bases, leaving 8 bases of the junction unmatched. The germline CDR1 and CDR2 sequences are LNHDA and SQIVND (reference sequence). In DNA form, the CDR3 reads TGTGCCAGTAGTGACCGGACAGGGACTTACTATGGCTACACCTTC. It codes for CASSDRTGTYYGYTF.

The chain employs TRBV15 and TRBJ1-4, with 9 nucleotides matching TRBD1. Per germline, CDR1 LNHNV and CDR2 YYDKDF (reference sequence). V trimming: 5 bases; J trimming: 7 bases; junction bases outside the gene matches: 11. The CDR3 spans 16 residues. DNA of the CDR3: TGTGCCACCAGCGCAGAAGACAGGGGGTCGGGTGAAAAACTGTTTTTT. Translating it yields CATSAEDRGSGEKLFF.

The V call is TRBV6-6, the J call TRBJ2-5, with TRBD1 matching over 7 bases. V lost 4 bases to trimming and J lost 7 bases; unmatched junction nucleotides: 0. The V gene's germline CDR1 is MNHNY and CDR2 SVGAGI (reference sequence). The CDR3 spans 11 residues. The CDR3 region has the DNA TGTGCCAGCAGTTCAGGGGGGACCCAGTACTTC. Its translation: CASSSGGTQYF.

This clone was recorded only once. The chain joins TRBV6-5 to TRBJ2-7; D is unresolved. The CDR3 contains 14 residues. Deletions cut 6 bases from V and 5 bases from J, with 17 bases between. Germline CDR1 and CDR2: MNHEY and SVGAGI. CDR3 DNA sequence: TGTGCCAGCAGCCCAACCCCGACAAGACACGAGCAGTACTTC. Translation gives CASSPTPTRHEQYF.

CDR3 amino acids: CASSSTQGTEQYF. The CDR3 DNA sequence: TGCGCCAGCAGCTCGACACAGGGGACCGAGCAGTACTTC. V is TRBV5-1 and J is TRBJ2-7; 7 nucleotides match TRBD1. The CDR3 runs to 13 residues. Trimming took 3 bases from V and 6 from J; bases not matched to a gene: 6. Germline V CDR1 and CDR2: SGHRS, YFSETQ. The full variable domain, with the rest looked up from reference TRBV5-1 and TRBJ2-7, is KAGVTQTPRYLIKTRGQQVTLSCSPISGHRSVSWYQQTPGQGLQFLFEYFSETQRNKGNFPGRFSGRQFSNSRSEMNVSTLELGDSALYLCASSSTQGTEQYFGPGTRLTVT.

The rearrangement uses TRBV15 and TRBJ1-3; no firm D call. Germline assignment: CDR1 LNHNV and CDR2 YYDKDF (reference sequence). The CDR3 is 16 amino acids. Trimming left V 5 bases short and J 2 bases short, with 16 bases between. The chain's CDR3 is CATSLFLGGTGNTIYF. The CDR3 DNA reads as TGTGCCACCAGCCTTTTTTTGGGAGGGACTGGAAACACCATATATTTT.